The rows below give T cell receptor beta chains drawn from one sample of a study of early T cells in non-severe SARS-CoV-2 infection. TCRdb reprocessed the 5' RACE reads via MiXCR and lists one record per CDR3 protein. Seen here are some 45,000 distinct CDR3 sequences, 4% observed once, and the top ten hold just over 3%. Sequenced material: whole blood. The receptors originated from an adult who was a healthcare worker with PCR-confirmed SARS-CoV-2 infection or an uninfected control (not recorded which). CDR3s include the opening cysteine and the closing phenylalanine or tryptophan. The order of the fields is clone size, V gene, J gene, D gene, CDR3 DNA, CDR3 protein. A D gene is named only where the DNA matches it firmly. Only part of the rows carry a size: once, few, many, or a class if the clone is expanded.

abundance: many; v_gene: TRBV9; j_gene: TRBJ1-6; d_gene: TRBD1; CDR3nt: TGTGCCAGCAGCAGACAGGGTGACGGTTCACCCCTCCACTTT; CDR3aa: CASSRQGDGSPLHF
abundance: .; v_gene: TRBV7-2; j_gene: TRBJ1-3; d_gene: .; CDR3nt: TGTGCCAGCAGCTTCAAGTGGGAAAACACCATATATTTT; CDR3aa: CASSFKWENTIYF
abundance: many; v_gene: TRBV6-6; j_gene: TRBJ1-5; d_gene: TRBD1; CDR3nt: TGTGCCAGCAACTCCGGGCAGGGGGGCTTTAGCAATCAGCCCCAGCATTTT; CDR3aa: CASNSGQGGFSNQPQHF
abundance: .; v_gene: TRBV20-1; j_gene: TRBJ2-5; d_gene: TRBD2; CDR3nt: TGCAGTGCTAGTGTACCGGGACTAGGGACGGGGAAGACCCAGTACTTC; CDR3aa: CSASVPGLGTGKTQYF
abundance: many; v_gene: TRBV29-1; j_gene: TRBJ2-2; d_gene: .; CDR3nt: TGCAGCGTGGCGAGGGCCGGCACCGGGGAGCTGTTTTTT; CDR3aa: CSVARAGTGELFF
abundance: .; v_gene: TRBV7-8; j_gene: TRBJ1-1; d_gene: .; CDR3nt: TGTGCCAGCAGCTTAGATCACCAGAAGGCTGAAGCTTTCTTT; CDR3aa: CASSLDHQKAEAFF
abundance: many; v_gene: TRBV7-6; j_gene: TRBJ1-2; d_gene: TRBD1; CDR3nt: TGTGCCAGCAGCGTCGGACAGGGTGCGGGCTATGGCTACACCTTC; CDR3aa: CASSVGQGAGYGYTF
abundance: many; v_gene: TRBV4-1; j_gene: TRBJ1-4; d_gene: .; CDR3nt: TGCGCCAGCAGCCAGGGCAGAATATACGAAAAACTGTTTTTT; CDR3aa: CASSQGRIYEKLFF
abundance: .; v_gene: TRBV9; j_gene: TRBJ2-3; d_gene: .; CDR3nt: TGTGCCAGCAGCGTATTGGGGGATACGCAGTATTTT; CDR3aa: CASSVLGDTQYF
abundance: many; v_gene: TRBV7-6; j_gene: TRBJ2-5; d_gene: .; CDR3nt: TGTGCCAGCAGCCTCGGCCTAATTGGACCTCAAGAGACCCAGTACTTC; CDR3aa: CASSLGLIGPQETQYF
abundance: many; v_gene: TRBV9; j_gene: TRBJ1-5; d_gene: .; CDR3nt: TGTGCCAGCAGCGTAGGCCCTCATCAGCCCCAGCATTTT; CDR3aa: CASSVGPHQPQHF
abundance: many; v_gene: TRBV6-5; j_gene: TRBJ2-6; d_gene: .; CDR3nt: TGTGCCAGCAGCTGGGCCGGGACACAGGGTTCCGGGGCCAACGTCCTGACTTTC; CDR3aa: CASSWAGTQGSGANVLTF
abundance: many; v_gene: TRBV19; j_gene: TRBJ2-7; d_gene: TRBD1; CDR3nt: TGTGCCAGTAGTAGGGACAGGGGAGACGAGCAGTACTTC; CDR3aa: CASSRDRGDEQYF
abundance: many; v_gene: TRBV7-2; j_gene: TRBJ2-7; d_gene: TRBD2; CDR3nt: TGTGCCAGCAGCTTAAATCCACTAGCGGGGGGCGCCTACGAGCAGTACTTC; CDR3aa: CASSLNPLAGGAYEQYF
abundance: many; v_gene: TRBV5-6; j_gene: TRBJ1-1; d_gene: TRBD1; CDR3nt: TGTGCCAGCAGCATGCTGGACAGGGCGAACACTGAAGCTTTCTTT; CDR3aa: CASSMLDRANTEAFF
abundance: many; v_gene: TRBV20-1; j_gene: TRBJ2-7; d_gene: .; CDR3nt: TGCAGTGCTAAGCAGTCGAGCGAGCAGTACTTC; CDR3aa: CSAKQSSEQYF
abundance: .; v_gene: TRBV4-2; j_gene: TRBJ2-1; d_gene: TRBD2; CDR3nt: TGTGCCAGCAGCCAAGATTGGGCTAGCGGGTACAATGAGCAGTTCTTC; CDR3aa: CASSQDWASGYNEQFF
abundance: many; v_gene: TRBV19; j_gene: TRBJ2-5; d_gene: .; CDR3nt: TGTGCCTCCACCGAAGGGGCGAAAGAGACCCAGTACTTC; CDR3aa: CASTEGAKETQYF
abundance: many; v_gene: TRBV11-2; j_gene: TRBJ2-1; d_gene: .; CDR3nt: TGTGCCAGCAGCTTAAGGCAGGGCTCCGGTCCTGAGCAGTTCTTC; CDR3aa: CASSLRQGSGPEQFF
abundance: many; v_gene: TRBV5-1; j_gene: TRBJ2-1; d_gene: .; CDR3nt: TGCGCCAGCAGCTCCGGACTACTTTACCATGAGCAGTTCTTC; CDR3aa: CASSSGLLYHEQFF
abundance: many; v_gene: TRBV13; j_gene: TRBJ2-7; d_gene: TRBD2; CDR3nt: TGTGCCAGCAGTCCTAGCGGGGCCAGCTCCTACGAGCAGTACTTC; CDR3aa: CASSPSGASSYEQYF
abundance: few; v_gene: TRBV6-1; j_gene: TRBJ2-7; d_gene: .; CDR3nt: TGTGCCAGCAGTGGCGGGCGGTACGAGCAGTACTTC; CDR3aa: CASSGGRYEQYF